These 9 T cell receptor beta chains were sequenced from one sample in a study of T cell responses to AZD1222 COVID-19 vaccine. Method: immunoSEQ multiplex PCR; TCRdb's copy keeps in-frame clones and lacks some. Among around 120,000 clones listed, about 90% were seen once. The specimen comprised peripheral blood, sampled on day 0 of MenACWY control vaccination. Every receptor here comes from an adult in good health.

The V and J genes are TRBV11-3 and TRBJ2-2; D unclear. This CDR3 has 13 amino acids. V was cut by 3 bases and J by 8 bases, with 10 bases left in between. Germline V gene lookup returns CDR1 SGHNT and CDR2 YENEEA. Here the CDR3 DNA reads TGTGCCAGCAGCTTCTCGCGTTCTGGGGAGCTGTTTTTT. Its translation is CASSFSRSGELFF.

This clone was seen a few times. The CDR3 sequence: CASSRQQNTEAFF. CDR3 nucleotides: TGCGCCAGCAGCCGGCAGCAGAACACTGAAGCTTTCTTT. This chain connects TRBV4-1 to TRBJ1-1; D unclear. This CDR3 spans 13 amino acids. Germline lookup yields CDR1 MGHRA and CDR2 YSYEKL. V dropped 4 bases and J dropped 1 base, with 7 bases sitting between them.

V gene TRBV10-2 combines with J gene TRBJ2-7, with D possibly TRBD1 on 6 matching bases. V gave up 6 bases and J gave up 6 bases, with 15 bases separating them. This CDR3 is built from 13 residues. Germline lookup yields CDR1 WSHSY and CDR2 SAAADI. The CDR3 sequence: CASRTTGTSEQYF. The CDR3 nucleotides are TGCGCCAGCAGAACAACCGGGACAAGCGAGCAGTACTTC.

The genes are TRBV25-1 and TRBJ2-7, with 7 bases that match TRBD2. The CDR3 extends over 12 amino acids. Losses at the gene ends were 4 bases for V and 6 bases for J; bases not matched to a gene: 3. Per the germline V gene, CDR1 is MGHDK and CDR2 is SYGVNS. The CDR3 nucleotides are TGTGCCAGCAGTGCAGGCGGGAGCGAGCAGTACTTC. Its translation: CASSAGGSEQYF.

The CDR3 loop is CASSRRGGGRAGVYEQYF. As DNA, the CDR3 is TGTGCCAGCAGTCGGCGCGGTGGCGGGAGGGCCGGTGTATACGAGCAGTACTTC. The J gene is TRBJ2-7, the V gene TRBV28, with 9 bases lining up with TRBD2. Unmatched junction bases numbered 18, after V lost 5 bases and J lost 4 bases. CDR3 length equals 18 residues. CDR1 is MDHEN, CDR2 SYDVKM, per germline.

V and J are TRBV27 and TRBJ2-5; D is possibly TRBD1 (5 bases). CDR1 MNHEY and CDR2 SMNVEV come from the germline V gene (reference sequence). V lost 4 bases to trimming and J lost 5 bases, with 11 bases between them. The CDR3 is made up of 13 amino acids. DNA for the CDR3: TGTGCCAGCAGTTCGGACATTAGGGAGACCCAGTACTTC. Translated, it gives CASSSDIRETQYF.

This clone was picked up one time. This chain uses TRBV6-4 with TRBJ2-3; 12 bases line up with TRBD2. The CDR3 is made up of 18 amino acids. Per the germline V gene, CDR1 is MRHNA and CDR2 is SNTAGT. The V segment lost 1 base and the J segment 2 bases; nucleotides outside the gene matches: 7. In nucleotides, the CDR3 is TGTGCCAGCAGTGACTTCCCACTAGCGGGAGGTGCCACAGATACGCAGTATTTT. Translation gives CASSDFPLAGGATDTQYF.

This clone appeared once. The CDR3 nucleotides read TGTGCCAGAAGCTTGGGCAGCGGTCAGCCCCAGCATTTT. Protein sequence: CARSLGSGQPQHF. The chain recombines TRBV5-3 with TRBJ1-5, with no clear D. TRBV5-3 is noted as an ORF with a role that remains uncertain. The V end lost 0 bases, the J end lost 6 bases, and 7 bases lay between the germline ends. The CDR3 covers 13 residues.

The chain is built from TRBV10-3 and TRBJ2-3, with 9 positions matching TRBD2. Germline V CDR1 and CDR2: ENHRY, SYGVKD. Trimming removed 2 bases from V and 3 bases from J; junction bases left unmatched: 3. This CDR3 contains 15 residues. In DNA form, the CDR3 reads TGTGCCATCAGTGAGGGACTAGCGAGAACAGATACGCAGTATTTT. Its translation is CAISEGLARTDTQYF.